Reported below is one T cell receptor beta chain. This sample was included in a study of blood T cell repertoires in COVID-19. Study-wide background: The origin of the acute and convalescent COVID-19 samples was the United States, Italy and Spain. Sources were T cells, B-cell-depleted T cells, or PBMCs; the material itself was cDNA or gDNA.

Study processing details: It was from reference gene primer amplification that nucleated cell counts were estimated. TCRdb's copy holds only in-frame clones and misses some; the assay was immunoSEQ multiplex PCR. That table is the source of V, J and clone size, and D and trimming were worked out from the DNA. The sample gives more than 45,000 clones, around 86% of which show up once; around 2.7% is in the top ten. The germline V gene has CDR1 ENHRY and CDR2 SYGVKD. This CDR3 contains 16 residues. V lost 6 bases and J lost 5, with 17 bases in between. The sequence was collected from a man of 80 years or more with acute or convalescent COVID-19. The chain employs TRBV10-3 and TRBJ1-6; no definite D call. Sequencing used peripheral blood. The CDR3 nucleotides are TGTGCCATCAGGATGGAACCGGGATCAGATAATTCACCCCTCCACTTT. It specifies CAIRMEPGSDNSPLHF.